The 20 T cell receptor beta chains below all came from one sample that was sequenced in a study of blood T cell repertoires in COVID-19. Measured with immunoSEQ multiplex PCR; TCRdb has only the in-frame clones, and not every one. The sample lists roughly 160,000 clones, 85% occurring once. Sample: peripheral blood. These receptors all come from a woman aged 45-65 years with COVID-19, enrolled during active disease.

CDR3 nucleotides: TGTGCCAGCAGTGAATCCGGGGGAAACTATGGCTACACCTTC. Its translation is CASSESGGNYGYTF. The chain recombines TRBV25-1 with TRBJ1-2; tentatively, D is TRBD1 (5 bases). This CDR3 spans 14 amino acids. Per the germline V gene, CDR1 is MGHDK and CDR2 is SYGVNS. The germline V and J ends were trimmed by 1 base and 2 bases, with 8 bases remaining between them.

The CDR3 DNA reads as TGTGCCAGCAGCTCCTCGAGCGGGGGGGCCAGTTTCCACGAGCAGTACTTC. Protein sequence: CASSSSSGGASFHEQYF. The rearrangement links TRBV11-2 to TRBJ2-7; TRBD2 aligns across 10 bases. V trimming: 4 bases; J trimming: 5 bases; junction bases outside the gene matches: 14. The germline V gene has CDR1 SGHAT and CDR2 FQNNGV. This CDR3 is built from 17 residues. The variable domain in full, with the rest retrieved from reference TRBV11-2 and TRBJ2-7, is EAGVAQSPRYKIIEKRQSVAFWCNPISGHATLYWYQQILGQGPKLLIQFQNNGVVDDSQLPKDRFSAERLKGVDSTLKIQPAKLEDSAVYLCASSSSSGGASFHEQYFGPGTRLTVT.

The chain has TRBV18 and TRBJ1-6, with 7 nucleotides matching TRBD1. The CDR3 is 13 residues long. CDR1 KGHSH and CDR2 LQKENI come from the germline V gene. The V gene end was trimmed by 4 bases and the J gene end by 6 bases; junction bases not matched to a gene: 0. The CDR3 coding sequence is TGTGCCAGCTCACAGGGGGCTAATTCACCCCTCCACTTT. Protein sequence: CASSQGANSPLHF. Full variable domain (outside the CDR3, taken from reference TRBV18 and TRBJ1-6): NAGVMQNPRHLVRRRGQEARLRCSPMKGHSHVYWYRQLPEEGLKFMVYLQKENIIDESGMPKERFSAEFPKEGPSILRIQQVVRGDSAAYFCASSQGANSPLHFGNGTRLTVT.

For the CDR3, the DNA is TGTGCCAGCAGGACCAGGGGGCGCGGGCAAGAGACCCAGTACTTC. It specifies CASRTRGRGQETQYF. J is TRBJ2-5 and V is TRBV28; 8 positions match TRBD1. This CDR3 has 15 amino acids. The junction had 8 bases not matched to a gene; V was cut back by 6 bases and J by 2 bases. CDR1 and CDR2 (germline): MDHEN, SYDVKM.

This clone was picked up a small number of times. The chain has TRBV2 and TRBJ2-1; TRBD2 is a possible D gene (6 bases). Germline CDR1 is SNHLY and CDR2 is FYNNEI. The CDR3 is 16 residues long. Trimming took off 2 bases at V and 2 bases at J, with 13 bases between the two ends. CDR3 nucleotide sequence: TGTGCCAGCAGTGAAATGAAGGGAGGTACCTACAATGAGCAGTTCTTC. Translation: CASSEMKGGTYNEQFF.

The chain carries TRBV18 and TRBJ1-1; TRBD1 matches at 8 bases. This CDR3 is 15 amino acids long. V lost 4 bases and J lost 3; bases outside the gene matches: 7. In germline, CDR1 is KGHSH, CDR2 LQKENI. The CDR3 sequence: CASSLHQGADTEAFF. The CDR3 DNA follows: TGTGCCAGCTCACTTCATCAGGGGGCTGACACTGAAGCTTTCTTT.

This chain connects TRBV19 to TRBJ1-2; D may be TRBD1 (6 bases). V was shortened by 6 bases and J by 8 bases, with 19 bases between the two germline ends. CDR3 length: 14 residues. CDR1 and CDR2 from the germline V gene are LNHDA and SQIVND (reference sequence). CDR3 region: CASRAISGAGGYTF. CDR3 nucleotide sequence: TGTGCCAGTAGGGCGATATCAGGGGCAGGCGGCTACACCTTC.

The rearrangement links TRBV7-9 to TRBJ1-6; D uncertain. The CDR3 spans 13 residues. Trimming took off 6 bases at V and 8 bases at J, with 11 bases between the two ends. Germline CDR1 reads SEHNR; CDR2 reads FQNEAQ (reference sequence). The DNA for the CDR3 is TGTGCCAGCAGTTACGACTCCTATTCACCCCTCCACTTT. It translates to CASSYDSYSPLHF.

J is TRBJ2-7 and V is TRBV5-1; 7 nucleotides line up with TRBD1. V lost 7 bases, J lost 2 bases, and 6 bases stayed unmatched. The length of the CDR3 is 13 residues. Germline lookup yields CDR1 SGHRS and CDR2 YFSETQ. CDR3 DNA sequence: TGCGCCAGCGATAGACAGGGTCCCTACGAGCAGTACTTC. Amino acids: CASDRQGPYEQYF. The full variable domain, its missing parts supplied by reference TRBV5-1 and TRBJ2-7, is KAGVTQTPRYLIKTRGQQVTLSCSPISGHRSVSWYQQTPGQGLQFLFEYFSETQRNKGNFPGRFSGRQFSNSRSEMNVSTLELGDSALYLCASDRQGPYEQYFGPGTRLTVT.

The chain combines TRBV4-3 with TRBJ2-1; TRBD2 agrees at 12 bases. V dropped 4 bases and J dropped 4; count of bases not matched to a gene: 5. CDR3 length: 16 amino acids. Germline lookup yields CDR1 LGHNA and CDR2 YSLEER. CDR3 coding DNA: TGCGCCAGCAGCCCCCGACTAGCGGGGGAGTACAATGAGCAGTTCTTC. Residues: CASSPRLAGEYNEQFF.

This chain joins TRBV7-8 and TRBJ1-1; D is ambiguous. Between the trimmed V and J ends, which lost 1 base and 1 base, there was a span of 7 bases. Germline V gives CDR1 SGHVS, CDR2 FQNEAQ. The CDR3 extends over 14 amino acids. The DNA of the CDR3 is TGTGCCAGCAGCTTAGATTCAGGGAACACTGAAGCTTTCTTT. It yields the protein CASSLDSGNTEAFF. The full variable domain, its missing parts supplied by reference TRBV7-8 and TRBJ1-1, is GAGVSQSPRYKVAKRGQDVALRCDPISGHVSLFWYQQALGQGPEFLTYFQNEAQLDKSGLPSDRFFAERPEGSVSTLKIQRTQQEDSAVYLCASSLDSGNTEAFFGQGTRLTVV.

This chain uses TRBV7-2 with TRBJ2-1; TRBD2 is a possible D gene (6 bases). Germline CDR1 is SGHTA and CDR2 is FQGNSA. This CDR3 contains 15 residues. V shed 5 bases and J shed 4 bases, with 15 bases lying between them. The CDR3 loop is CASSPTSQAYNEQFF. The CDR3 bases are TGTGCCAGCAGCCCTACTAGCCAAGCATACAATGAGCAGTTCTTC.

J is TRBJ1-3 and V is TRBV2; D call uncertain. V lost 3 bases and J lost 0, with 12 bases in between. CDR1 is SNHLY, CDR2 FYNNEI, per germline. The CDR3 has 16 residues. The CDR3 DNA follows: TGTGCCAGCAGTGAGAGGGAGGATGCCTCTGGAAACACCATATATTTT. Translation: CASSEREDASGNTIYF.

This clone was seen a single time. V and J are TRBV5-8 and TRBJ2-5, with TRBD2 identical over 8 bases. The CDR3 spans 14 residues. Trimming cost V 1 base and J 7 bases; bases outside gene matches: 6. Germline-derived CDR1 and CDR2 are SGHTS and YDEGEE. For the CDR3, the DNA is TGTGCCAGCAGCTTGTACGGGGGGGTTTCGACCCAGTACTTC. Residues: CASSLYGGVSTQYF.

This chain joins TRBV5-8 and TRBJ2-7; 9 nucleotides match TRBD1. J lost 2 bases, V lost 0 bases, and 3 bases had no gene match. The CDR3 has 15 residues. CDR1 and CDR2 (germline): SGHTS, YDEGEE. The CDR3 sequence is CASSLAGTGTYEQYF. Written as DNA, the CDR3 is TGTGCCAGCAGCTTGGCCGGGACAGGGACCTACGAGCAGTACTTC.

The J gene is TRBJ2-2, the V gene TRBV14; a possible D gene is TRBD2 (5 bases). CDR1 and CDR2 from the germline V gene are SGHDN and FVKESK. The length of the CDR3 is 13 residues. Trimming cost V 4 bases and J 6 bases, with 9 bases left between them. CDR3 residues: CASSPGSPGELFF. The CDR3 bases are TGTGCCAGCAGCCCGGGGTCGCCCGGGGAGCTGTTTTTT.

The CDR3 DNA sequence: TGTGCCAGCAGCCCTAGCGGGGGGGGCCCAGATACGCAGTATTTT. This sequence encodes CASSPSGGGPDTQYF. V gene TRBV3-1 (or the pseudogene TRBV3-2) combines with J gene TRBJ2-3, with TRBD2 matching over 12 bases. The trim removed 4 bases at V and 4 bases at J, leaving 3 bases unmatched. CDR1 LGHDT and CDR2 YNNKEL come from the germline V gene (reference sequence). The CDR3 is 15 residues long.

This clone was counted a few times. V gene TRBV28 combines with J gene TRBJ2-3, with 9 positions matching TRBD2. The CDR3 totals 15 residues. With 2 bases clipped from V and 2 bases from J, the junction kept 2 bases outside the gene matches. Looked up from germline, CDR1 is MDHEN and CDR2 is SYDVKM. The CDR3 protein is CASSLAGGYTDTQYF. DNA of the CDR3: TGTGCCAGCAGTTTAGCGGGGGGGTACACAGATACGCAGTATTTT.

V usage is TRBV27 and J usage is TRBJ2-1, with TRBD2 identical over 10 bases. The CDR3 has 13 amino acids. Trimming at V came to 7 bases and at J to 9 bases, leaving 6 bases not matched to a gene. Germline CDR1 is MNHEY and CDR2 is SMNVEV (reference sequence). The CDR3 nucleotides are TGTGCCAGCAAAAGCGGGGGGGCAGGTGAGCAGTTCTTC. Its translation is CASKSGGAGEQFF.

This clone has a handful of counts. The chain is built from TRBV6-6 and TRBJ1-2, with 8 bases fitting TRBD1. There are 14 residues in the CDR3. The ends lost 2 bases at V and 7 bases at J; junction bases unmatched: 6. Germline assignment: CDR1 MNHNY and CDR2 SVGAGI (reference sequence). The CDR3 spells CASSYPETGVGYTF. The CDR3 DNA is TGTGCCAGCAGTTACCCCGAGACAGGGGTTGGCTACACCTTC.